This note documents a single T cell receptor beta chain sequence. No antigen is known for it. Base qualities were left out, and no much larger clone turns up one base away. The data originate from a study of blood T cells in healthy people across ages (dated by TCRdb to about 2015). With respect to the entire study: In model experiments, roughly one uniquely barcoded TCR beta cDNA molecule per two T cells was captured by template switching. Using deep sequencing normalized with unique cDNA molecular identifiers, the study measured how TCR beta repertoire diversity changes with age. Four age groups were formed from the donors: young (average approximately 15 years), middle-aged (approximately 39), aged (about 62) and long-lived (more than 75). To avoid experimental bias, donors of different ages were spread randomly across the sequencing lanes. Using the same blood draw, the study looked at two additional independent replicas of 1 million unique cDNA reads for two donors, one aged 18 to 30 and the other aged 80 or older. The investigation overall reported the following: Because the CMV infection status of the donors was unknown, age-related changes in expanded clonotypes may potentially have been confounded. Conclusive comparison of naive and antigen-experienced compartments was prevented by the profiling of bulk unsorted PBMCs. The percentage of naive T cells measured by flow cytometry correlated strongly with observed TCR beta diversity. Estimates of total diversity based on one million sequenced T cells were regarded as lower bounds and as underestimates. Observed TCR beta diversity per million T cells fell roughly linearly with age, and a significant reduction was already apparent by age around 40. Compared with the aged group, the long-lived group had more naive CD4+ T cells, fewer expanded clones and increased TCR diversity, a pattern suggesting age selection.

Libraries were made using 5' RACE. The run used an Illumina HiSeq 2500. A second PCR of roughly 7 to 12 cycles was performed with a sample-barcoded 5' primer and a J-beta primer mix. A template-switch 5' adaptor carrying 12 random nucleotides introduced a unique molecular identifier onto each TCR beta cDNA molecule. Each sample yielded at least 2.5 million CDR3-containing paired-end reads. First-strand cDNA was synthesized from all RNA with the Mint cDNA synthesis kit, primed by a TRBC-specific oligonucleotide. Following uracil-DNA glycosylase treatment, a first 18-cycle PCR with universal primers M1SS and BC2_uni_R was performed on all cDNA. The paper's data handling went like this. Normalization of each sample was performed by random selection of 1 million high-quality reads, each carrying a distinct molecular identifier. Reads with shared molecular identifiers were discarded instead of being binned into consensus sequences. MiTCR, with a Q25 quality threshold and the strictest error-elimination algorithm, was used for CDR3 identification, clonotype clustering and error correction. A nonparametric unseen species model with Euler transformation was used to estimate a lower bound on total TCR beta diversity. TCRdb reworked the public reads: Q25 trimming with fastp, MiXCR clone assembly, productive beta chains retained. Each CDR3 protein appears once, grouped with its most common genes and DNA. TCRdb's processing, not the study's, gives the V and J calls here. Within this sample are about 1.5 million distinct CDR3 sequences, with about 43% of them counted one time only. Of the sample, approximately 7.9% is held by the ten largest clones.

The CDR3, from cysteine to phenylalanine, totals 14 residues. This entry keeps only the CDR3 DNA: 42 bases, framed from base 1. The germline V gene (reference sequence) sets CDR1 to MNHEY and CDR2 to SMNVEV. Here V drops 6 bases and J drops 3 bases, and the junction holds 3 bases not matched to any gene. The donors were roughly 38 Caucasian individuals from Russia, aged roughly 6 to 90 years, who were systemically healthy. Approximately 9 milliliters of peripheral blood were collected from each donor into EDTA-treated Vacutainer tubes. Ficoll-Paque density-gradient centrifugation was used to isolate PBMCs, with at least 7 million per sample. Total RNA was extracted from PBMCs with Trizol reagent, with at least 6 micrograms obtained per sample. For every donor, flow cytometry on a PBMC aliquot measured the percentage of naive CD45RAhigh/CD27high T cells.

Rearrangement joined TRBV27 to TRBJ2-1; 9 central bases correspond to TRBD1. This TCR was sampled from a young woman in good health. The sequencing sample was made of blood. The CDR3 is CASRTGGNYNEQFF. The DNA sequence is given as TGTGCCAGCAGAACAGGGGGCAACTACAATGAGCAGTTCTTC.